This T cell receptor (beta chain) was retrieved from a study of post-analysis software for immune sequencing data. Study-level points and caveats: Patients carried 4 or 5 TRBV segments more frequently than controls did, and TRBV5-6, TRBV5-1 and TRBV20-1 were among them.

A remark on this clonotype: Its specificity is not known.

Germline V gene lookup returns CDR1 DFQATT and CDR2 SNEGSKA (reference sequence). CDR3 length: 12 residues. V dropped 0 bases and J dropped 3 bases, with 6 bases sitting between them. Unique molecular identifiers tagged the TCR beta cDNA libraries. TCRdb passed the PCR reads through MiXCR, listing each CDR3 protein once. This table holds under 200,000 distinct CDR3 sequences, roughly 30% found once. This clonotype was sampled from a girl aged 2-17 years with multiple sclerosis. The V and J genes are TRBV20-1 and TRBJ2-7; TRBD1 might be the D (5 bases). The sequenced material came from blood. CDR3 loop: CSARDDSYEQYF. The CDR3 DNA reads as TGCAGTGCTAGAGACGACAGCTACGAGCAGTACTTC.